The 15 T cell receptor beta chains given below trace back to one sample, sequenced in a study of T cell responses to AZD1222 COVID-19 vaccine. This table comes from immunoSEQ multiplex PCR, and its TCRdb copy is limited to in-frame clones, with some not included. Of roughly 140,000 clones listed, almost 90% are singletons. Here the sequenced sample was peripheral blood, taken on day 0 of AZD1222 vaccination. All receptors come from an adult in good health.

The chain employs TRBV30 and TRBJ1-3, with D possibly being TRBD1 (5 bases). V dropped 3 bases and J dropped 0 bases, with 15 bases sitting between them. This CDR3 region has 16 residues. Germline V CDR1 and CDR2: GTSNPN, SVGIG (reference sequence). The CDR3 loop reads CAWSQSHRSSGNTIYF. The CDR3 DNA reads TGTGCCTGGAGCCAATCCCACAGGAGCTCTGGAAACACCATATATTTT.

The V call is TRBV6-5, the J call TRBJ2-7; D possibly corresponds to TRBD1 (6 bases). The CDR3 is 15 residues long. Per germline, CDR1 MNHEY and CDR2 SVGAGI. The V gene lost 4 bases and the J gene lost 3 bases, with 16 bases spanning the gap. CDR3 loop: CASSSPPTGYYEQYF. The DNA for the CDR3 is TGTGCCAGCAGTTCCCCACCAACAGGGTACTACGAGCAGTACTTC.

The chain has TRBV5-1 and TRBJ2-3, with 7 positions matching TRBD1. Germline loops: CDR1 SGHRS, CDR2 YFSETQ. V was clipped by 4 bases and J by 2 bases; unmatched bases: 10. The CDR3 runs 16 residues. DNA for the CDR3: TGCGCCAGCAGCCCTAAACAGGGGACCTCCACAGATACGCAGTATTTT. Translating gives CASSPKQGTSTDTQYF. Complete variable domain (other parts from reference TRBV5-1 and TRBJ2-3): KAGVTQTPRYLIKTRGQQVTLSCSPISGHRSVSWYQQTPGQGLQFLFEYFSETQRNKGNFPGRFSGRQFSNSRSEMNVSTLELGDSALYLCASSPKQGTSTDTQYFGPGTRLTVL.

The chain combines TRBV9 with TRBJ2-7, with D possibly being TRBD2 (5 bases). V shed 0 bases and J shed 7 bases, with 8 bases lying between them. The CDR3 spans 12 residues. Looked up from germline, CDR1 is SGDLS and CDR2 is YYNGEE. CDR3 DNA sequence: TGTGCCAGCAGCGTAGTGTCGGGAGAGCAGTACTTC. This translates into CASSVVSGEQYF. The variable domain in full, with the rest retrieved from reference TRBV9 and TRBJ2-7, is DSGVTQTPKHLITATGQRVTLRCSPRSGDLSVYWYQQSLDQGLQFLIQYYNGEERAKGNILERFSAQQFPDLHSELNLSSLELGDSALYFCASSVVSGEQYFGPGTRLTVT.

This rearrangement joins TRBV11-1 to TRBJ2-3; possibly TRBD2 for D (6 bases). CDR1 and CDR2 (germline): SGHAT, FQDESV (reference sequence). The CDR3 sequence is 18 residues long. V shed 0 bases and J shed 0 bases, with 16 bases lying between them. Here the CDR3 DNA reads TGTGCCAGCAGCTTAGCGGTCTGGACTACCCCTAGCACAGATACGCAGTATTTT. It translates to CASSLAVWTTPSTDTQYF.

This rearrangement joins TRBV27 to TRBJ2-7; 7 nucleotides align to TRBD1. Per germline, CDR1 MNHEY and CDR2 SMNVEV (reference sequence). CDR3 length: 15 amino acids. V lost 8 bases, J lost 2 bases, and 12 bases stayed unmatched. The CDR3 sequence: CASRRSGTAAYEQYF. The CDR3 DNA follows: TGTGCCAGCCGTCGGTCCGGGACAGCAGCCTACGAGCAGTACTTC.

The chain employs TRBV30 and TRBJ1-2; no reliable D call. V dropped 4 bases and J dropped 5 bases, with 14 bases sitting between them. The CDR3 has 13 amino acids. Germline V gives CDR1 GTSNPN, CDR2 SVGIG (reference sequence). The CDR3 here is CAWIPPNAYGYTF. CDR3 DNA sequence: TGTGCCTGGATACCACCGAATGCTTATGGCTACACCTTC.

The chain joins TRBV7-6 to TRBJ1-2; 9 nucleotides align to TRBD1. Germline CDR1 reads SGHVS; CDR2 reads FNYEAQ. The junction had 6 bases not matched to a gene; V was cut back by 1 base and J by 6 bases. CDR3 size: 15 residues. In DNA, the CDR3 is TGTGCCAGCAGCTTAGGCCCGGGACAGGGAAATGGCTACACCTTC. This encodes CASSLGPGQGNGYTF. Together with reference TRBV7-6 and TRBJ1-2, the CDR3 gives the full variable domain: GAGVSQSPRYKVTKRGQDVALRCDPISGHVSLYWYRQALGQGPEFLTYFNYEAQQDKSGLPNDRFSAERPEGSISTLTIQRTEQRDSAMYRCASSLGPGQGNGYTFGSGTRLTVV.

On this clone: A read error may produce the germline difference seen at one junction end. The rearrangement links TRBV20-1 to TRBJ2-7; D not certain. This CDR3 is 11 amino acids long. In germline, CDR1 is DFQATT, CDR2 SNEGSKA (reference sequence). Here the CDR3 DNA reads TGCAGTGCTAGAGAACAGCGTTTTAGTAGCTTC. Translating it yields CSAREQRFSSF.

The J gene is TRBJ2-3, the V gene TRBV9; 11 positions agree with TRBD2. The V segment lost 4 bases and the J segment 0 bases; nucleotides outside the gene matches: 4. CDR1 is SGDLS, CDR2 YYNGEE, per germline. This CDR3 has 16 amino acids. CDR3 protein: CASSLAGGPSTDTQYF. As DNA, the CDR3 is TGTGCCAGCAGCCTAGCGGGGGGACCTAGCACAGATACGCAGTATTTT.

V gene TRBV18 combines with J gene TRBJ1-4; TRBD1 agrees at 9 bases. The CDR3 is 16 amino acids. Germline assignment: CDR1 KGHSH and CDR2 LQKENI. V gave up 2 bases and J gave up 7 bases; unmatched junction bases: 8. The CDR3 DNA reads as TGTGCCAGCTCACCAAAGACGGGACAGGGCAGTGAAAAACTGTTTTTT. As protein: CASSPKTGQGSEKLFF. Together with reference TRBV18 and TRBJ1-4, the CDR3 gives the full variable domain: NAGVMQNPRHLVRRRGQEARLRCSPMKGHSHVYWYRQLPEEGLKFMVYLQKENIIDESGMPKERFSAEFPKEGPSILRIQQVVRGDSAAYFCASSPKTGQGSEKLFFGSGTQLSVL.

This chain connects TRBV6-5 to TRBJ1-1, with D perhaps matching TRBD1 (5 bases). Germline CDR1 and CDR2: MNHEY and SVGAGI. The V gene lost 7 bases and the J gene lost 5 bases, with 20 bases spanning the gap. The CDR3 covers 15 residues. CDR3 DNA: TGTGCCAGCAAGGTGTCACAGGATAGTGGGACTGAAGCTTTCTTT. Its protein is CASKVSQDSGTEAFF.

The chain carries TRBV28 and TRBJ1-2, with TRBD1 as a possible D gene (6 bases). Trimming stripped 11 bases from V and 1 base from J, with 20 bases between. CDR1 is MDHEN, CDR2 SYDVKM, per germline. The CDR3 is 15 amino acids. The CDR3 spells CAVPQFRDNNYGYTF. The CDR3 DNA follows: TGTGCCGTACCACAATTTCGGGACAATAACTATGGCTACACCTTC.

This rearrangement joins TRBV11-2 to TRBJ2-1; D is uncertain. Germline values: CDR1 SGHAT, CDR2 FQNNGV. The length of the CDR3 is 16 residues. V was shortened by 5 bases and J by 0 bases, with 14 bases between the two germline ends. The CDR3 nucleotides read TGTGCCAGCAGCAAAGACCCCGGAGCCTCCTACAATGAGCAGTTCTTC. This gives the protein CASSKDPGASYNEQFF.

The chain recombines TRBV15 with TRBJ1-4; no clear D gene. The CDR3 is 13 amino acids. V lost 3 bases and J 5 bases, leaving 7 bases between the germline ends. The germline V gene encodes CDR1 LNHNV and CDR2 YYDKDF (reference sequence). CDR3 sequence reads: CATSRTGNEKLFF. In DNA form, the CDR3 reads TGTGCCACCAGCAGGACTGGAAATGAAAAACTGTTTTTT.